Following are 20 T cell receptor beta chains from one sample sequenced in a study of human T cells and chemical hapten exposure. Time point in this sample: patch test 2, 6 weeks after DPC sensitization. Noted treatment: therapeutic diphenylcyclopropenone sensitization with weekly scalp DPC. TCRdb redid the calling of the RACE reads with MiXCR, one entry per CDR3 protein. The profile shows under 450,000 distinct CDR3 sequences, about 6% of them singletons. Specimen: whole blood, collected in connection with sensitization to the hapten diphenylcyclopropenone (DPC). These receptors were obtained from a woman younger than 30 with alopecia areata. Some clones in this sample may be carry-over from other donors' samples.

For the CDR3, the DNA is TGTGCCAGCAGCTTAACGGACAGACCGAACACTGAAGCTTTCTTT. Its protein product is CASSLTDRPNTEAFF. The V and J genes are TRBV7-9 and TRBJ1-1; TRBD1 might be the D (6 bases). V lost 2 bases and J 1 base, leaving 11 bases between the germline ends. The CDR3 loop spans 15 amino acids. The germline V gene encodes CDR1 SEHNR and CDR2 FQNEAQ (reference sequence). Combining the CDR3 with reference TRBV7-9 and TRBJ1-1 gives the whole variable domain DTGVSQNPRHKITKRGQNVTFRCDPISEHNRLYWYRQTLGQGPEFLTYFQNEAQLEKSRLLSDRFSAERPKGSFSTLEIQRTEQGDSAMYLCASSLTDRPNTEAFFGQGTRLTVV.

This clonotype was detected many times. This chain connects TRBV7-9 to TRBJ2-3; D gene unclear. This CDR3 is 14 amino acids long. Germline values: CDR1 SEHNR, CDR2 FQNEAQ (reference sequence). V was clipped by 1 base and J by 4 bases, with 9 bases between them. The CDR3 spells CASSLEIRPDTQYF. Here the CDR3 DNA reads TGTGCCAGCAGCTTAGAAATCAGACCAGATACGCAGTATTTT.

Only a few counts were recorded for this clonotype. The V and J genes are TRBV11-2 and TRBJ2-3; 8 bases line up with TRBD2. V lost 2 bases to trimming and J lost 0 bases; unmatched junction nucleotides: 7. This CDR3 is 17 amino acids long. CDR1 SGHAT and CDR2 FQNNGV come from the germline V gene. In nucleotides, the CDR3 is TGTGCCAGCAGCTTAAGCAGCGGGGGAGCTAGCACAGATACGCAGTATTTT. Protein product: CASSLSSGGASTDTQYF.

This clonotype came up a few times. The chain has TRBV28 and TRBJ2-3; 10 nucleotides align to TRBD2. Trimming took 5 bases from V and 4 from J; bases not matched to a gene: 9. Germline-derived CDR1 and CDR2 are MDHEN and SYDVKM. The CDR3 consists of 16 residues. DNA for the CDR3: TGTGCCAGCAGTCTTAGATCTAGCGGGGGCCCAGATACGCAGTATTTT. Its protein is CASSLRSSGGPDTQYF.

This clonotype came up many times. The genes are TRBV4-2 and TRBJ1-1; D unresolved. Trimming removed 0 bases from V and 7 bases from J, with 12 bases in between. There are 14 residues in the CDR3. The germline V gene encodes CDR1 LGHNA and CDR2 YNFKEQ. In DNA form, the CDR3 reads TGTGCCAGCAGCCAAGAACTTTACTCTGATGAAGCTTTCTTT. Translating it yields CASSQELYSDEAFF.

This clonotype showed up many times. The chain is built from TRBV24-1 and TRBJ1-5; D remains ambiguous. The ends were cut back, 1 base at V and 7 bases at J, with 4 bases in the middle. Germline CDR1 reads KGHDR; CDR2 reads SFDVKD. The CDR3 has 12 residues. This CDR3 is CATSDLGQPQHF. DNA for the CDR3: TGTGCCACCAGTGATTTAGGCCAGCCCCAGCATTTT.

This clonotype was seen many times. The chain has TRBV21-1 and TRBJ2-1. TRBV21-1 is a listed pseudogene. This CDR3 comprises 16 residues. Here the CDR3 DNA reads TGTGCCAGCAGCAAAAATAGGACGGACGCCAGGAATGAGCAGTTCTTC. Residues: CASSKNRTDARNEQFF.

This clonotype was detected ten times or more. The chain couples TRBV20-1 to TRBJ2-7; 10 bases map to TRBD2. The CDR3 loop spans 14 amino acids. Germline V gene lookup returns CDR1 DFQATT and CDR2 SNEGSKA (reference sequence). V shed 5 bases, J shed 2 bases, and the junction held 6 bases outside the gene matches. The CDR3 reads CSAAPLAGAYEQYF. CDR3 nucleotides: TGCAGTGCTGCCCCTCTAGCGGGGGCCTACGAGCAGTACTTC.

This clonotype was detected a few times. The chain joins TRBV5-1 to TRBJ2-1, with 10 bases that match TRBD2. The germline V gene encodes CDR1 SGHRS and CDR2 YFSETQ. With 1 base clipped from V and 7 bases from J, the junction kept 5 bases outside the gene matches. The CDR3 contains 15 residues. The CDR3 DNA is TGCGCCAGCAGCTTGTCTTTAGCGGGGGGTAATGAGCAGTTCTTC. It encodes CASSLSLAGGNEQFF.

This clonotype was counted between two and nine times. The gene calls are TRBV6-5 and TRBJ1-3; no firm D call. The CDR3 is made up of 14 amino acids. Germline V gene data show CDR1 as MNHEY and CDR2 as SVGAGI. Trimming left V 2 bases short and J 0 bases short, with 5 bases between. In nucleotides, the CDR3 is TGTGCCAGCAGTTACAGGCTCTCTGGAAACACCATATATTTT. It encodes CASSYRLSGNTIYF.

This clonotype was counted ten times or more. The chain uses TRBV20-1 and TRBJ2-2; a possible D gene is TRBD2 (5 bases). V was trimmed by 2 bases and J by 7 bases, leaving 11 bases between them. The CDR3 contains 13 residues. The germline CDR1 and CDR2 sequences are DFQATT and SNEGSKA (reference sequence). The CDR3 bases are TGCAGTGCTAGACGAATCGAGGGCGGGGAGCTGTTTTTT. Encoded protein: CSARRIEGGELFF.

This clonotype was seen a few times. The chain couples TRBV7-2 to TRBJ1-1; a possible D gene is TRBD1 (5 bases). Germline V gene lookup returns CDR1 SGHTA and CDR2 FQGNSA. V lost 5 bases to trimming and J lost 8 bases, with 15 bases between them. This CDR3 has 13 residues. The CDR3 is CASSRGDSREAFF. The CDR3 DNA is TGTGCCAGCAGCCGTGGCGACAGCAGGGAAGCTTTCTTT.

This clonotype came up a few times. The chain joins TRBV7-2 to TRBJ2-1; 8 nucleotides match TRBD1. CDR3 length equals 17 residues. After removal of 4 bases from V and 2 bases from J, the junction contained 10 bases not matched to a gene. CDR1 is SGHTA, CDR2 FQGNSA, per germline. CDR3 in amino acids: CASSSYRDRFAYNEQFF. The CDR3 region has the DNA TGTGCCAGCAGCTCCTACCGGGACAGGTTTGCCTACAATGAGCAGTTCTTC.

This clonotype was detected only once. This chain joins TRBV12-3 or TRBV12-4 and TRBJ2-7, with D perhaps matching TRBD1 or TRBD2 (5 bases each). This CDR3 is built from 13 residues. Deletions cut 6 bases from V and 7 bases from J, with 16 bases between. The DNA of the CDR3 is TGTGCCAGCAGAGCCCGAACCGAGGGGGAGCAGTACTTC. Translation gives CASRARTEGEQYF.

Regarding this clonotype: Compared with germline, one end of the junction differs, possibly owing to a read error. The CDR3 reads CASSLGLAGVGYEQYF. Here the CDR3 DNA reads TGTGCCAGCAGCCTAGGATTAGCGGGGGTAGGCTACGAGCAGTACTTC. The chain uses TRBV13 and TRBJ2-7; 9 nucleotides align to TRBD2. Germline V gene data show CDR1 as PRHDT and CDR2 as FYEKMQ (reference sequence). This CDR3 has 16 residues.

In this sample, this clonotype turned up many times. V is TRBV7-8 and J is TRBJ1-1; D not resolved. Germline V gives CDR1 SGHVS, CDR2 FQNEAQ. The CDR3 totals 14 residues. Trimming took 1 base from V and 5 from J, leaving 11 bases between them. CDR3 sequence: CASSLDGRRTEAFF. CDR3 DNA: TGTGCCAGCAGCTTAGATGGGCGGAGGACTGAAGCTTTCTTT.

This clonotype was detected a few times. The chain links TRBV6-2 or TRBV6-3 to TRBJ2-7; no clear D. CDR1 MNHEY and CDR2 SVGEGT come from the germline V gene. V lost 5 bases and J lost 7, with 9 bases in between. The CDR3 length is 11 residues. The DNA of the CDR3 is TGTGCCAGCAGTAGACTGTGGGAGCAGTACTTC. Amino acid sequence: CASSRLWEQYF.

There are many counts of this clonotype. This chain joins TRBV28 and TRBJ1-2; D gene ambiguous. Germline V gives CDR1 MDHEN, CDR2 SYDVKM. The CDR3 runs to 12 residues. V was pared by 2 bases and J by 5 bases, with 6 bases between. This chain's CDR3 is CASSLQRYGYTF. The CDR3 region has the DNA TGTGCCAGCAGTTTACAGCGGTATGGCTACACCTTC.

This sequence joins TRBV25-1 and TRBJ1-1, with 7 bases that match TRBD1. V was pared by 2 bases and J by 3 bases, with 15 bases of the junction left unmatched. Germline V gene data show CDR1 as MGHDK and CDR2 as SYGVNS. This CDR3 is 18 amino acids long. In nucleotides, the CDR3 is TGTGCCAGCAGTGAACCGGACAGGAAGGGTACGGTCGACACTGAAGCTTTCTTT. Translation gives CASSEPDRKGTVDTEAFF.

This clonotype came up many times. This chain uses TRBV29-1 with TRBJ1-1; D gene ambiguous. V lost 0 bases and J lost 1, with 9 bases in between. This CDR3 spans 14 amino acids. The germline V gene encodes CDR1 SQVTM and CDR2 ANQGSEA. CDR3 bases: TGCAGCGTTGAAGAACCCGTTGAGAACACTGAAGCTTTCTTT. It codes for CSVEEPVENTEAFF. Together with reference TRBV29-1 and TRBJ1-1, the CDR3 gives the full variable domain: SAVISQKPSRDICQRGTSLTIQCQVDSQVTMMFWYRQQPGQSLTLIATANQGSEATYESGFVIDKFPISRPNLTFSTLTVSNMSPEDSSIYLCSVEEPVENTEAFFGQGTRLTVV.